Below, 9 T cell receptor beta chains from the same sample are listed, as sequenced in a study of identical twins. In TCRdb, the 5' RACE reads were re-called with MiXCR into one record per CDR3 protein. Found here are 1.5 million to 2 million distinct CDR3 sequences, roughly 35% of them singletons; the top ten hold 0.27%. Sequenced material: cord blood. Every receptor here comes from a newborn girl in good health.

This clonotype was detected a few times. The CDR3 region is CASSQGRGLNTEAFF. The CDR3 bases are TGTGCCAGCAGCCAAGGAAGGGGACTGAACACTGAAGCTTTCTTT. The gene calls are TRBV3-1 and TRBJ1-1, with D possibly being TRBD1 (5 bases). Germline V gene data show CDR1 as LGHDT and CDR2 as YNNKEL (reference sequence). V shed 1 base and J shed 0 bases, with 9 bases lying between them. CDR3 length equals 15 residues.

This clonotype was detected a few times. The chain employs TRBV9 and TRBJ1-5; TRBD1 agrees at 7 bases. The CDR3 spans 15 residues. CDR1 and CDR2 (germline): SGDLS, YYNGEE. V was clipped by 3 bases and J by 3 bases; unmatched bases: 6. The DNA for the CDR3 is TGTGCCAGCAGCGGCCGGGACAGTCTCAATCAGCCCCAGCATTTT. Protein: CASSGRDSLNQPQHF.

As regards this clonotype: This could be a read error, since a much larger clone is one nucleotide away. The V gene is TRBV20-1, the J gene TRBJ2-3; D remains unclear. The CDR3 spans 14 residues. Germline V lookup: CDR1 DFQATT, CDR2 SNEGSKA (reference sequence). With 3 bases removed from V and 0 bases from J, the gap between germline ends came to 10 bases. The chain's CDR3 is CSARDDPSTDTQYF. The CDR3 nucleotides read TGCAGTGCTAGGGACGACCCTAGCACAGATACGCAGTATTTT.

CDR3 DNA sequence: TGTGCCAGCAGTCCCCGACAGGGCCATATGAACACTGAAGCTTTCTTT. This translates into CASSPRQGHMNTEAFF. The V call is TRBV28, the J call TRBJ1-1; TRBD1 aligns across 7 bases. Trimming took 5 bases from V and 0 from J; bases not matched to a gene: 9. The CDR3 is 16 residues long. Germline CDR1 MDHEN, CDR2 SYDVKM.

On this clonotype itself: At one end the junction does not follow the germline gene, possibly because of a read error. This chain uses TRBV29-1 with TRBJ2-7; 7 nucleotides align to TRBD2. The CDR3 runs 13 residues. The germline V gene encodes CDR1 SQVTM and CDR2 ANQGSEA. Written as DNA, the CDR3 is TGCAGCGTTGTAGGGGTTAGGGACTACGAGCATTACTTC. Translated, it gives CSVVGVRDYEHYF.

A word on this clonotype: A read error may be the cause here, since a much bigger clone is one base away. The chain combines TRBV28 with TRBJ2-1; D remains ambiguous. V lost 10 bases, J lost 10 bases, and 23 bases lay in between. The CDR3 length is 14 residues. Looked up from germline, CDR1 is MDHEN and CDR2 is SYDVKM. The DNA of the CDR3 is TGTGCCATCCGCCGTTCAGAACCGTCCTACGAGCAGTTCTTC. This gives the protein CAIRRSEPSYEQFF.

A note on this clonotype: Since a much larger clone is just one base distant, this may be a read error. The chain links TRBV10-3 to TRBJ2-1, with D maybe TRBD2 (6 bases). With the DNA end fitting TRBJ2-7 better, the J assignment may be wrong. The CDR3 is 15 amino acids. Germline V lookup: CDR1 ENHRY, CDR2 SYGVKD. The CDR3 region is CAISESSGSYNEQYF. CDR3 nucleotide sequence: TGTGCCATCAGTGAGTCTAGCGGCTCCTACAATGAGCAGTACTTC.

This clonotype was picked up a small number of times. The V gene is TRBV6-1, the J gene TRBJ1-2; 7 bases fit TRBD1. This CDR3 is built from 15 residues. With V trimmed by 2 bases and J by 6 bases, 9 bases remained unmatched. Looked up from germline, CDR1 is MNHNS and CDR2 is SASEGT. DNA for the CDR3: TGTGCCAGCAGTGAACTTCTGACAGGGAATGATGGCTACACCTTC. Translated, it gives CASSELLTGNDGYTF.

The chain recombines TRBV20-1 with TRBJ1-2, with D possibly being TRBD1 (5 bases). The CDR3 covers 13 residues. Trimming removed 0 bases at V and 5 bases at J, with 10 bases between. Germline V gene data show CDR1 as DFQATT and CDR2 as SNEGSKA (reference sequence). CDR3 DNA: TGCAGTGCTAGAGAACAGGTGGGGTATGGCTACACCTTC. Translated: CSAREQVGYGYTF.